Below, 17 T cell receptor beta chains from the same sample are listed, as sequenced in a study of cytomegalovirus exposure and HLA in healthy donors. The PCR had 60 Vbeta and 13 Jbeta primers. Only in-frame clones appear in the TCRdb table, and some are missing; sequencing was by immunoSEQ multiplex PCR. The sample shows approximately 150,000 clones, about 78% of them seen only once. The sequencing input was PBMCs. The source of these receptors is a woman between 45 and 65 years old in good health and CMV-seropositive.

The chain joins TRBV9 to TRBJ2-7; tentative D call: TRBD1 (6 bases). CDR1 and CDR2 from the germline V gene are SGDLS and YYNGEE. There are 12 residues in the CDR3. V was cut by 4 bases and J by 5 bases, with 10 bases left in between. CDR3 nucleotides: TGTGCCAGCAGCCCTACAGGGAACGAGCAGTACTTC. Its protein is CASSPTGNEQYF.

The chain links TRBV16 to TRBJ2-1; TRBD1 matches at 7 bases. V trimming: 5 bases; J trimming: 8 bases; junction bases outside the gene matches: 3. Germline loops: CDR1 KGHSY, CDR2 FQNENV. The CDR3 runs 12 residues. CDR3 nucleotides: TGTGCCAGCAGCGACAGGGCACATGAGCAGTTCTTC. It codes for CASSDRAHEQFF.

This clone has just one count. This sequence joins TRBV5-1 and TRBJ1-3; unclear D gene. V dropped 0 bases and J dropped 3 bases, with 7 bases sitting between them. Germline CDR1 SGHRS, CDR2 YFSETQ. This CDR3 spans 14 amino acids. CDR3 DNA sequence: TGCGCCAGCAGCTTGGGGGCGCGTGGAAACACCATATATTTT. Translated: CASSLGARGNTIYF.

CDR3 coding DNA: TGTGCCAGCAGCGGACGACTGGGACAGATCCAAGAGACCCAGTACTTC. Encoded protein: CASSGRLGQIQETQYF. The chain links TRBV14 to TRBJ2-5; the match to TRBD1 covers 7 bases. This CDR3 region has 16 residues. Germline values: CDR1 SGHDN, CDR2 FVKESK. The J segment lost 1 base and the V segment lost 5 bases, leaving 10 bases of the junction unmatched.

The chain combines TRBV18 with TRBJ2-5; no reliable D call. The CDR3 is 13 amino acids. Trimming took off 0 bases at V and 5 bases at J, with 7 bases between the two ends. CDR1 KGHSH and CDR2 LQKENI come from the germline V gene. The CDR3 here is CASSPPMQETQYF. CDR3 bases: TGTGCCAGCTCACCACCGATGCAGGAGACCCAGTACTTC.

The chain couples TRBV5-1 to TRBJ1-5; weak D call: TRBD1 (6 bases). The CDR3 consists of 16 residues. Germline-derived CDR1 and CDR2 are SGHRS and YFSETQ. V was shortened by 4 bases and J by 0 bases, with 14 bases between the two germline ends. This CDR3 reads CASSPQGLDSNQPQHF. The CDR3 nucleotides are TGCGCCAGCAGCCCACAGGGCCTCGATAGCAATCAGCCCCAGCATTTT.

The chain recombines TRBV20-1 with TRBJ2-3; D call uncertain. V was clipped by 5 bases and J by 7 bases, with 7 bases between them. Germline-derived CDR1 and CDR2 are DFQATT and SNEGSKA (reference sequence). The CDR3 sequence is 10 residues long. CDR3 region: CSAQINTQYF. DNA of the CDR3: TGCAGTGCTCAGATTAATACGCAGTATTTT.

The V gene is TRBV30, the J gene TRBJ1-5; D ambiguous. The V end lost 2 bases, the J end lost 2 bases, and 7 bases lay between the germline ends. Germline V CDR1 and CDR2: GTSNPN, SVGIG (reference sequence). The CDR3 sequence is 13 residues long. The CDR3 DNA is TGTGCCTGGAGTTCCTCTGGCAATCAGCCCCAGCATTTT. Residues: CAWSSSGNQPQHF.

V gene TRBV4-1 combines with J gene TRBJ2-7; D possibly corresponds to TRBD1 (5 bases). Trimming removed 2 bases at V and 1 base at J, with 15 bases between. Per the germline V gene, CDR1 is MGHRA and CDR2 is YSYEKL. CDR3 length: 16 residues. CDR3 coding DNA: TGCGCCAGCAGCCAACCAACGGACAAGGAGTCCTACGAGCAGTACTTC. Protein product: CASSQPTDKESYEQYF.

This clone was counted a few times. The chain employs TRBV7-6 and TRBJ2-5; the D gene is possibly TRBD2 (5 bases). V lost 5 bases, J lost 6 bases, and 16 bases lay in between. The CDR3 is 14 amino acids. Germline V gene data show CDR1 as SGHVS and CDR2 as FNYEAQ. CDR3 sequence: CASSPPAVLKTQYF. CDR3 bases: TGTGCCAGCAGCCCCCCAGCGGTATTAAAGACCCAGTACTTC.

The chain employs TRBV2 and TRBJ1-6; a possible D gene is TRBD1 (6 bases). The length of the CDR3 is 15 residues. V was pared by 6 bases and J by 8 bases, with 17 bases between. Germline CDR1 reads SNHLY; CDR2 reads FYNNEI. The CDR3 sequence: CASRLQGWGDSPLHF. The DNA for the CDR3 is TGTGCCAGCAGGTTACAGGGATGGGGTGATTCACCCCTCCACTTT.

This clone has only a few counts. This sequence joins TRBV11-1 and TRBJ2-5; possibly TRBD2 for D (7 bases). The CDR3 runs to 15 residues. The V end was cut by 0 bases, the J end by 4 bases, with 12 bases between. Germline values: CDR1 SGHAT, CDR2 FQDESV (reference sequence). This CDR3 reads CASSLAGGPIETQYF. The CDR3 DNA reads TGTGCCAGCAGCTTAGCGGGGGGGCCAATAGAGACCCAGTACTTC.

The chain employs TRBV15 and TRBJ1-1; tentative D call: TRBD1 (6 bases). From germline, CDR1 is LNHNV and CDR2 YYDKDF (reference sequence). Trimming took off 7 bases at V and 0 bases at J, with 12 bases between the two ends. The CDR3 totals 14 residues. The chain's CDR3 is CATMGDTLNTEAFF. In DNA, the CDR3 is TGTGCCACCATGGGGGACACCTTGAACACTGAAGCTTTCTTT.

A word on this clone: Other DNA variants within this sample encode the same CDR3. V usage is TRBV11-2 and J usage is TRBJ2-5, with a weak D call TRBD1 (6 bases). Germline loops: CDR1 SGHAT, CDR2 FQNNGV. This CDR3 is built from 13 residues. V was cut by 6 bases and J by 3 bases, with 11 bases left in between. CDR3 residues: CASSPGEKETQYF. CDR3 nucleotide sequence: TGTGCCAGCAGTCCAGGGGAAAAAGAGACCCAGTACTTC. The variable domain in full, completed from reference TRBV11-2 and TRBJ2-5, reads EAGVAQSPRYKIIEKRQSVAFWCNPISGHATLYWYQQILGQGPKLLIQFQNNGVVDDSQLPKDRFSAERLKGVDSTLKIQPAKLEDSAVYLCASSPGEKETQYFGPGTRLLVL.

The chain's CDR3 is CASSYTTMTGSTEAFF. The CDR3 DNA sequence: TGTGCCAGCAGTTACACAACGATGACAGGTTCGACTGAAGCTTTCTTT. This chain joins TRBV6-5 and TRBJ1-1; D perhaps matches TRBD1 (6 bases). This CDR3 region has 16 residues. Deletions cut 2 bases from V and 5 bases from J, with 18 bases between. Germline V gene data show CDR1 as MNHEY and CDR2 as SVGAGI.

The J gene is TRBJ1-4, the V gene TRBV10-3; the D gene is possibly TRBD1 (6 bases). Germline CDR1 reads ENHRY; CDR2 reads SYGVKD. Trimming shortened V by 10 bases and J by 8 bases, and 20 bases separated the two germline ends. The CDR3 contains 14 residues. Here the CDR3 reads CATTPGHRQEKLFF. CDR3 coding DNA: TGTGCCACCACTCCGGGACATAGGCAAGAAAAACTGTTTTTT.

The V gene is TRBV19, the J gene TRBJ2-3, with 11 bases matching TRBD2. J was trimmed by 1 base and V by 5 bases; bases with no gene match: 2. The CDR3 has 15 residues. CDR1 and CDR2 from the germline V gene are LNHDA and SQIVND (reference sequence). CDR3: CASSSTSGGTDTQYF. As DNA, the CDR3 is TGTGCCAGTAGTTCGACTAGCGGGGGCACAGATACGCAGTATTTT.